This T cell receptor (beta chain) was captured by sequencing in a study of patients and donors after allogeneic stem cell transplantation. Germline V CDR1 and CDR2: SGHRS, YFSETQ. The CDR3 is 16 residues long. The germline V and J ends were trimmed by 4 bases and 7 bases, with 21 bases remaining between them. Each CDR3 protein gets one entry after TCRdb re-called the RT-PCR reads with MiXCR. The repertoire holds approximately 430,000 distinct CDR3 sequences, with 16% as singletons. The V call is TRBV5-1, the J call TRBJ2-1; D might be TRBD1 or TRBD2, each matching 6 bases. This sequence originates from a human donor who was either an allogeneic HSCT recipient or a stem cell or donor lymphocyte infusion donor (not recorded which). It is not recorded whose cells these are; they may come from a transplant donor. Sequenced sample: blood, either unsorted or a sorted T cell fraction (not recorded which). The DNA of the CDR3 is TGCGCCAGCAGCGTGGACGGTTGGGGGGCTTATAATGAGCAGTTCTTC. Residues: CASSVDGWGAYNEQFF.